This record covers a single T cell receptor (beta chain). Its target is unknown. Germline V lookup: CDR1 MNHEY, CDR2 SMNVEV (reference sequence). CDR3 size: 15 residues. The V and J ends lost 4 bases and 8 bases, in that order; junction bases with no gene match: 8. The data were obtained in a study of post-analysis software for immune sequencing data. General study results and limits: In patients, about 5 TRBV segments were more frequent than in controls, with TRBV5-6, TRBV5-1 and TRBV20-1 among them.

Unique molecular identifiers were built into the TCR beta cDNA libraries. Using its own MiXCR run on the PCR reads, TCRdb lists one record per CDR3 protein. Among approximately 770,000 distinct CDR3 sequences listed, about 43% were seen once. The receptor comes from a girl under 18 with multiple sclerosis. The V call is TRBV27, the J call TRBJ1-4, with TRBD1 identical over 9 bases. The sequenced material came from blood. The CDR3 bases are TGTGCCAGCAGTTCCCGGGACAGGGTAGGGGAAAAACTGTTTTTT. Translation gives CASSSRDRVGEKLFF.